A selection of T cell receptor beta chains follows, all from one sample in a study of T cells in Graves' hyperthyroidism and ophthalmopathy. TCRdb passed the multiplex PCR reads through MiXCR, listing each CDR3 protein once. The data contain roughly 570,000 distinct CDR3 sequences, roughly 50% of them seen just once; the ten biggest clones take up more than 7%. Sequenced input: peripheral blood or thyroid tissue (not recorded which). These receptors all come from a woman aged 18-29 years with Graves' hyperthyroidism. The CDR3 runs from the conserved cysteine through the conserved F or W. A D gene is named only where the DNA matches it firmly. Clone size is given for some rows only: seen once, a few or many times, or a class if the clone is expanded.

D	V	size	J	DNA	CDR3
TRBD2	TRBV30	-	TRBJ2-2	TGTGCCTGGAGTGCGGCGGGAGTATTTTTGTTTTTT	CAWSAAGVFLFF
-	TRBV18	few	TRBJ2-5	TGTGCCAGCTCACGGAGGGCGCGGGGCCAAGAGACCCAGTACTTC	CASSRRARGQETQYF
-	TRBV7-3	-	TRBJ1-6	TGTGCCAGCAGCAGCCAAGAGGACGGGAGGGGAGATAGTTCACCCCTCCACTTT	CASSSQEDGRGDSSPLHF
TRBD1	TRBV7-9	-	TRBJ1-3	TGTGCCAGCAGCTTAGCGTGGGACAGGGGAAACACCATATATTTT	CASSLAWDRGNTIYF
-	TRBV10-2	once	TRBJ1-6	TGCGCCAGCAGTGAGTCGCAGAGCTCCTATAATTCACCCCTCCACTTT	CASSESQSSYNSPLHF
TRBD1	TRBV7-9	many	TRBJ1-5	TGTGCCAGCAGCCTACAGGGGTTGAATCAGCCCCAGCATTTT	CASSLQGLNQPQHF
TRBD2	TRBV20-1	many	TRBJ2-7	TGCAGTGCTAGTCAACTAGCGGAGGATTTAGCCTACGAGCAGTACTTC	CSASQLAEDLAYEQYF
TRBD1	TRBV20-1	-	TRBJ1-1	TGCAGTGCTAGAGATCAGGGGACAGGGGTTAACACTGAAGCTTTCTTT	CSARDQGTGVNTEAFF
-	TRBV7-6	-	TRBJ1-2	TGTGCCAGCAGCCCCCCTCTAGGGGACTATGGCTACACCTTC	CASSPPLGDYGYTF
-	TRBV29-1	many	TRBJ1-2	TGCAGCGTGTTTTTGGGGAACGGCTACACCTTC	CSVFLGNGYTF
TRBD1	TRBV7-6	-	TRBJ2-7	TGTGCCAGCAGGGGGACAGGGAGCGAGCAGTACTTC	CASRGTGSEQYF
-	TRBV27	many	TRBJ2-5	TGTGCCAGCAGCTCGGACTCGAATTCGGAGACCCAGTACTTC	CASSSDSNSETQYF
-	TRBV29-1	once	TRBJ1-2	TGCAGCGTGGCCACGACGGGGCACTATGGCTACACCTTC	CSVATTGHYGYTF
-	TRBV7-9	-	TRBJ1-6	TGTGCCAGCAGCTATAGCGGGAGGGCTGATTCACCCCTCCACTTT	CASSYSGRADSPLHF
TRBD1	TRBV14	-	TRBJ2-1	TGTGCCAGCAGACCGGACAGGGGCTTGAGGAATGAGCAGTTCTTC	CASRPDRGLRNEQFF
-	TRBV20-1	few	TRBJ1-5	TGCAGTGCTAGACAGGGATTATATCAGCCCCAGCATTTT	CSARQGLYQPQHF
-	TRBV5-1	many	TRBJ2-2	TGCGCCAGCACGGACGGGAACACCGGGGAGCTGTTTTTT	CASTDGNTGELFF
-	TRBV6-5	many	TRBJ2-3	TGTGCCAGCAGTGAATTGATTCACACAGATACGCAGTATTTT	CASSELIHTDTQYF
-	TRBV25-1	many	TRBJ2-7	TGTGCCAGCAGTGAATCGGCGGGAACCTACGAGCAGTACTTC	CASSESAGTYEQYF
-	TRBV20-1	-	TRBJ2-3	TGCAGTGCTTTCGTTCAGTCCGGGAGCACAGATACGCAGTATTTT	CSAFVQSGSTDTQYF
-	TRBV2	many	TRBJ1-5	TGTGCCAGCAGTGAAGCGAGGGACCGACGATATAGCAATCAGCCCCAGCATTTT	CASSEARDRRYSNQPQHF
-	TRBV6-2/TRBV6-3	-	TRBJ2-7	TGTGCCAGCACCCATCGACAGTACTTC	CASTHRQYF
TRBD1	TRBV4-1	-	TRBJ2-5	TGCGCCAGCAGCCGAACAGGGGGAGGTTTATCGGAGACCCAGTACTTC	CASSRTGGGLSETQYF
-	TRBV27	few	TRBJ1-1	TGTGCCGGCAAGGGCCAGGGGATGAACACTGAAGCTTTCTTT	CAGKGQGMNTEAFF
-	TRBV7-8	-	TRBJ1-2	TGTGCCAGCAGCTTAAGGGACTACTACACCTTC	CASSLRDYYTF
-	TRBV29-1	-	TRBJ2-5	TGCAGCGTTGCCCGGGGGGGCGGGACAGTCCAAGAGACCCAGTACTTC	CSVARGGGTVQETQYF
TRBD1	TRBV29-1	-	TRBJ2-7	TGCAGCCAGCTGGACAGGGCTGGGGAGCAGTACTTC	CSQLDRAGEQYF
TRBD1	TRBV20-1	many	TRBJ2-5	TGCACCTCAATGGGGCTCAGGGGGTCTGAAGAGACCCAGTACTTC	CTSMGLRGSEETQYF
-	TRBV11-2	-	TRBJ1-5	TGTGCCAGCAGCTTACTACAGGGTCGGCAAGAGACCCAGCATTTT	CASSLLQGRQETQHF
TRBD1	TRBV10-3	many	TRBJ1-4	TGTGCCATCCAGGGGGGTACTAATGAAAAACTGTTTTTT	CAIQGGTNEKLFF
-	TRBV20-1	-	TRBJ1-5	TGCAGTGCTAGTAGGGTCTTACAAGAGACCCAGCATTTT	CSASRVLQETQHF